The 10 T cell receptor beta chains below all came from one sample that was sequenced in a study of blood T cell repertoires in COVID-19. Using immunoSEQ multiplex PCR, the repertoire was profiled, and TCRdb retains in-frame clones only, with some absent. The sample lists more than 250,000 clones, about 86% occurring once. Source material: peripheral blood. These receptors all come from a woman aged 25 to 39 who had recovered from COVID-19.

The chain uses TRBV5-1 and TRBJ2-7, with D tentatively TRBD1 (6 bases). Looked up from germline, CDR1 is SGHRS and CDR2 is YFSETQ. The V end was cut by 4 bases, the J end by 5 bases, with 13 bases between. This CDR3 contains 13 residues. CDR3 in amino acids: CASSHPTGNEQYF. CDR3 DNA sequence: TGCGCCAGCAGCCACCCAACAGGGAACGAGCAGTACTTC.

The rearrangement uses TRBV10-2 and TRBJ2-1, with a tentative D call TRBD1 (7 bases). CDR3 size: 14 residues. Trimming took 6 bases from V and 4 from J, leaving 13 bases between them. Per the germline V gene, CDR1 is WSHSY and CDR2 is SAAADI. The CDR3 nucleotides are TGCGCCAGCAGGGGCGCAGGGGGGTACAATGAGCAGTTCTTC. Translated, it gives CASRGAGGYNEQFF.

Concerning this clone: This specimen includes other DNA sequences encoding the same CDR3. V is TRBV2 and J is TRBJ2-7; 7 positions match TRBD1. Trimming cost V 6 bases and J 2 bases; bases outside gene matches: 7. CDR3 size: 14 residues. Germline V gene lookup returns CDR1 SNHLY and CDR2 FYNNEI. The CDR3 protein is CASRETGRTYEQYF. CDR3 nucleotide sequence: TGTGCCAGCAGGGAGACAGGGCGAACCTACGAGCAGTACTTC.

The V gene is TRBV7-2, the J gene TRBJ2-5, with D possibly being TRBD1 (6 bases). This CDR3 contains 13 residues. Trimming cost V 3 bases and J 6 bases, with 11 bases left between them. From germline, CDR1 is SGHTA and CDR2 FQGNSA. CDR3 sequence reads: CASSFSGAKTQYF. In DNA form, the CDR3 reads TGTGCCAGCAGCTTTTCAGGGGCGAAGACCCAGTACTTC.

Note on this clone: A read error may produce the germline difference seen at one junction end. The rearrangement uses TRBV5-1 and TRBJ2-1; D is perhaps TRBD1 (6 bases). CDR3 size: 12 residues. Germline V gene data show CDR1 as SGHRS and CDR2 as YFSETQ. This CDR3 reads CASSPTGPVAVF. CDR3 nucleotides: TGCGCCAGCAGCCCGACAGGACCCGTCGCGGTCTTC. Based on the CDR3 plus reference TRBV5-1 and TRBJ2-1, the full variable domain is KAGVTQTPRYLIKTRGQQVTLSCSPISGHRSVSWYQQTPGQGLQFLFEYFSETQRNKGNFPGRFSGRQFSNSRSEMNVSTLELGDSALYLCASSPTGPVAVFGPGTRLTVL.

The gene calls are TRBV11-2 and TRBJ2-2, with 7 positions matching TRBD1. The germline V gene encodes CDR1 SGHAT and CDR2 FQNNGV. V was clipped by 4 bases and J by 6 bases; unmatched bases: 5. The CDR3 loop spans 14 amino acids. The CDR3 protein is CASSSIQGPGELFF. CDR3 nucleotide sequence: TGTGCCAGCAGCTCAATACAGGGGCCCGGGGAGCTGTTTTTT.

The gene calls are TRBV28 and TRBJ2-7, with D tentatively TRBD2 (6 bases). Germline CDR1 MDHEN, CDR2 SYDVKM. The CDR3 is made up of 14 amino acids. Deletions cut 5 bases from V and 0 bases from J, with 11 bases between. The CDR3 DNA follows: TGTGCCAGCAGTGCCCGGGAGAGCTCCTACGAGCAGTACTTC. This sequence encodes CASSARESSYEQYF.

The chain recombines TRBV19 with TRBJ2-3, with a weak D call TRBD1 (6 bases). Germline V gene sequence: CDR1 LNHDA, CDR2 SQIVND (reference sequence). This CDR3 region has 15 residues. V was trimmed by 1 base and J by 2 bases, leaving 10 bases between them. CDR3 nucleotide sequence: TGTGCCAGTAGTATAGGGACAGCAATCACAGATACGCAGTATTTT. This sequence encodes CASSIGTAITDTQYF.

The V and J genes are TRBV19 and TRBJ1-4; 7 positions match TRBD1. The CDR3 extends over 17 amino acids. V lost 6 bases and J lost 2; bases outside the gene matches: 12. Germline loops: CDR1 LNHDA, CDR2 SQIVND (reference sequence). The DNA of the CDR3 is TGTGCCAGTAGCCAAGGCACAGGGGAGCTGACTAATGAAAAACTGTTTTTT. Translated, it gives CASSQGTGELTNEKLFF. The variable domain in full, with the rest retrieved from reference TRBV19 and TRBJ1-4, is DGGITQSPKYLFRKEGQNVTLSCEQNLNHDAMYWYRQDPGQGLRLIYYSQIVNDFQKGDIAEGYSVSREKKESFPLTVTSAQKNPTAFYLCASSQGTGELTNEKLFFGSGTQLSVL.

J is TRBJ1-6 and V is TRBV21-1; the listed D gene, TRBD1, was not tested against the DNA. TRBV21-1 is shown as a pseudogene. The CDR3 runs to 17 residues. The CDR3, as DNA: TGTGCCAGCAGCAAGGGGGACAGGGCTCTTCCTAATTCACCCCTCCACTTT. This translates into CASSKGDRALPNSPLHF.